Listed below are T cell receptor beta chains from one sample, sequenced in a study of cytomegalovirus exposure and HLA in healthy donors. The repertoire was sequenced with immunoSEQ multiplex PCR; TCRdb's copy has only in-frame clones and lacks some. The sample holds 100,000 or so clones; roughly four fifths are singletons and the top ten take more than 9%. The sequenced material came from PBMCs. Receptors originate from a man in his fifties or sixties in good health and CMV-seronegative. Both conserved end residues are part of each CDR3. D genes are given only for firm matches. Only some rows state a clone size, as once, few, many or a class for expanded clones.

TRBD1 | - | TRBJ2-7 | TRBV11-2 | CASSTPGQGHEQYF | TGTGCCAGCAGCACTCCGGGACAGGGACACGAGCAGTACTTC
TRBD2 | few | TRBJ2-3 | TRBV2 | CAGRVFGDTDTQYF | TGTGCCGGGAGGGTATTCGGGGACACAGATACGCAGTATTTT
- | - | TRBJ2-3 | TRBV5-1 | CASSSVDTQYF | TGCGCCAGCAGCTCAGTAGATACGCAGTATTTT
TRBD1 | - | TRBJ1-4 | TRBV28 | CASSPYAGQEHEKLFF | TGTGCCAGCAGTCCTTACGCGGGACAGGAACATGAAAAACTGTTTTTT
TRBD2 | - | TRBJ2-1 | TRBV19 | CASSAGTSGRAQFF | TGTGCCAGTAGTGCCGGGACTAGCGGGAGAGCGCAGTTCTTC
TRBD1 | few | TRBJ1-5 | TRBV6-1 | CASSERGTEINQPQHF | TGTGCCAGCAGTGAAAGGGGGACAGAGATCAATCAGCCCCAGCATTTT
TRBD1 | - | TRBJ2-5 | TRBV11-2 | CASTPPGQVEGTQYF | TGTGCCAGCACCCCACCGGGACAGGTAGAGGGGACCCAGTACTTC
TRBD1 | - | TRBJ1-3 | TRBV5-1 | CASSVTGVISGNTIYF | TGCGCCAGCAGCGTGACAGGGGTAATCTCTGGAAACACCATATATTTT
- | - | TRBJ2-7 | TRBV10-2 | CASSESIMGHPQYF | TGCGCCAGCAGTGAGTCGATCATGGGACACCCTCAATACTTC
TRBD1 | - | TRBJ2-6 | TRBV7-9 | CASSNRGRSSGANVLTF | TGTGCCAGCAGCAACAGGGGCCGGAGCTCTGGGGCCAACGTCCTGACTTTC
- | once | TRBJ1-2 | TRBV6-6 | CASSYDRRGWDYGYTF | TGTGCCAGCAGTTACGACAGGAGAGGATGGGACTATGGCTACACCTTC
- | - | TRBJ1-1 | TRBV18 | CASSPRQLNTEAFF | TGTGCCAGCTCGCCAAGACAGCTGAACACTGAAGCTTTCTTT
TRBD1 | - | TRBJ1-4 | TRBV2 | CAGLSGTGPEKLFF | TGTGCCGGCCTATCCGGGACAGGGCCGGAAAAACTGTTTTTT
TRBD1 | once | TRBJ1-6 | TRBV11-2 | CASSILDRESSPLHF | TGTGCCAGCAGCATACTTGACAGGGAGTCTTCACCCCTCCACTTT
TRBD1 | once | TRBJ2-5 | TRBV7-3 | CASSAAGTGGMETQYF | TGTGCCAGCAGCGCAGCCGGGACAGGGGGTATGGAGACCCAGTACTTC
- | - | TRBJ2-7 | TRBV18 | CASSARSSYEQYF | TGTGCCAGCTCTGCCAGAAGCTCCTACGAGCAGTACTTC
TRBD1 | - | TRBJ2-5 | TRBV9 | CASSYYSGTGQETQYF | TGTGCCAGCAGCTATTACTCCGGGACAGGACAAGAGACCCAGTACTTC
TRBD2 | - | TRBJ2-1 | TRBV9 | CASSAPWGGSLYNEQFF | TGTGCCAGCAGCGCTCCCTGGGGCGGGAGCTTGTACAATGAGCAGTTCTTC
- | few | TRBJ2-1 | TRBV19 | CASSLVARDSEQFF | TGTGCCAGTAGTCTAGTAGCACGCGATAGTGAGCAGTTCTTC
TRBD2 | - | TRBJ2-3 | TRBV5-1 | CASSSLYLTSGGADTQYF | TGCGCCAGCAGCTCACTATACTTGACTAGCGGGGGGGCGGATACGCAGTATTTT